This T cell receptor (beta chain) was documented in a study of control samples from healthy donors and cancer patients. Profiled with immunoSEQ multiplex PCR; TCRdb holds only in-frame clones, not every one. The sample holds more than 140,000 clones; around 94% are singletons and the top ten take approximately 14%. The J segment lost 4 bases and the V segment lost 1 base, leaving 5 bases of the junction unmatched. Germline CDR1 KGHSH, CDR2 LQKENI. This CDR3 has 16 amino acids. The rearrangement joins TRBV18 to TRBJ1-1; 11 positions agree with TRBD1. The receptor's source is a man aged 35 to 55 in good health. Sequenced: blood. The CDR3 protein is CASSPLGQGVGTEAFF. The CDR3 DNA is TGTGCCAGCTCACCACTGGGACAGGGGGTCGGCACTGAAGCTTTCTTT.